These T cell receptor beta chains were read from a single sample in a study of T cells in Graves' hyperthyroidism and ophthalmopathy. In TCRdb, the multiplex PCR reads were re-called with MiXCR into one record per CDR3 protein. The sample has about 690,000 distinct CDR3 sequences, around a sixth seen once; the top ten hold roughly a sixth. Sequencing was done on a sample of blood. The receptors shown here come from a man aged 50 to 60 with Graves' hyperthyroidism. Both conserved end residues are trimmed from each CDR3. D genes are given only for firm matches. The listing skips clone size in some rows; elsewhere it reads once, few, many or a size class.

len: 14; j_gene: TRBJ2-2; d_gene: .; v_gene: TRBV24-1; abundance: many; CDR3aa: ATSDRLGGNTGELF
len: 14; j_gene: TRBJ1-4; d_gene: .; v_gene: TRBV27; abundance: many; CDR3aa: ASSLIPGATNEKLF
len: 12; j_gene: TRBJ2-5; d_gene: .; v_gene: TRBV25-1; abundance: few; CDR3aa: ASSVPGSRETQY
len: 15; j_gene: TRBJ2-7; d_gene: .; v_gene: TRBV7-7; abundance: .; CDR3aa: ASSLAGLLPLSDEQY
len: 11; j_gene: TRBJ2-1; d_gene: TRBD1; v_gene: TRBV30; abundance: few; CDR3aa: ALGQGAYNEQF
len: 11; j_gene: TRBJ1-2; d_gene: .; v_gene: TRBV7-9; abundance: many; CDR3aa: ASSPVGSYGYT
len: 13; j_gene: TRBJ2-1; d_gene: .; v_gene: TRBV2; abundance: many; CDR3aa: ASPRGKGDYNEQF
len: 15; j_gene: TRBJ2-6; d_gene: TRBD1; v_gene: TRBV10-3; abundance: .; CDR3aa: AISYRGLFSGANVLT
len: 12; j_gene: TRBJ1-2; d_gene: .; v_gene: TRBV2; abundance: many; CDR3aa: ASRFSTVNYGYT
len: 13; j_gene: TRBJ2-3; d_gene: TRBD2; v_gene: TRBV25-1; abundance: many; CDR3aa: ASSEGREDTDTQY
len: 14; j_gene: TRBJ2-5; d_gene: .; v_gene: TRBV24-1; abundance: many; CDR3aa: ATSNFIAGLFETQY
len: 12; j_gene: TRBJ2-1; d_gene: TRBD2; v_gene: TRBV20-1; abundance: many; CDR3aa: SARPGLAGNEQF
len: 13; j_gene: TRBJ1-1; d_gene: .; v_gene: TRBV6-1; abundance: few; CDR3aa: ASSTGTTIDTEAF
len: 12; j_gene: TRBJ2-7; d_gene: TRBD2; v_gene: TRBV7-2; abundance: many; CDR3aa: ASSPVAGANEQY
len: 10; j_gene: TRBJ1-1; d_gene: .; v_gene: TRBV11-2; abundance: many; CDR3aa: ASSPRPMEAF
len: 13; j_gene: TRBJ2-7; d_gene: TRBD1; v_gene: TRBV7-9; abundance: .; CDR3aa: ASSWGQVDLYEQY
len: 12; j_gene: TRBJ2-6; d_gene: .; v_gene: TRBV20-1; abundance: .; CDR3aa: SAGGRTGANVLT
len: 11; j_gene: TRBJ1-2; d_gene: .; v_gene: TRBV3-1; abundance: few; CDR3aa: ASSRDLGTGYT
len: 13; j_gene: TRBJ2-5; d_gene: TRBD2; v_gene: TRBV19; abundance: many; CDR3aa: ASTRLAGNQETQY
len: 13; j_gene: TRBJ1-1; d_gene: .; v_gene: TRBV7-8; abundance: .; CDR3aa: ASSLAWGADTEAF
len: 11; j_gene: TRBJ1-1; d_gene: .; v_gene: TRBV19; abundance: few; CDR3aa: ATEDGLNTEAF
len: 14; j_gene: TRBJ1-4; d_gene: .; v_gene: TRBV7-8; abundance: few; CDR3aa: ASSLLAPAENEKLF